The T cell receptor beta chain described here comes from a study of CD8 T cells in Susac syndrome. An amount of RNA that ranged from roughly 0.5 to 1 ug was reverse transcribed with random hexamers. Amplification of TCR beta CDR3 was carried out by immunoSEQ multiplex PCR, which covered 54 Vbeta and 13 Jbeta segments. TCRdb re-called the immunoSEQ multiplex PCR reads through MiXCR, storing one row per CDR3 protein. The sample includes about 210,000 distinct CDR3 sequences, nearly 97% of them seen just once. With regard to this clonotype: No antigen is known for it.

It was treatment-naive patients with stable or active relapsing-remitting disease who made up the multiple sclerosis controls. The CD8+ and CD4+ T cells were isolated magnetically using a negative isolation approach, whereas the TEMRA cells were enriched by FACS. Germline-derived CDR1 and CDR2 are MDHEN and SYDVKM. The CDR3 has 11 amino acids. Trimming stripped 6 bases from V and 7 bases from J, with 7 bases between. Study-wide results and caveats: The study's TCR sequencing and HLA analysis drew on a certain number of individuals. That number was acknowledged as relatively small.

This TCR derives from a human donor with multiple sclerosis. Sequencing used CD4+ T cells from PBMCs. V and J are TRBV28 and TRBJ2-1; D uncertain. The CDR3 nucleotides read TGTGCCAGCAGATCGTGGAATGAGCAGTTCTTC. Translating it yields CASRSWNEQFF.